This TCR beta chain came from a study of T cells after yellow fever vaccination. Study at large: Fractions containing few cells were prepared with SMART-Seq v4 Ultra Low Input.

This clonotype was counted between two and nine times. What it binds is unknown. The CDR3 spans 13 residues. V lost 1 base, J lost 8 bases, and 11 bases lay in between. Germline assignment: CDR1 SEHNR and CDR2 FQNEAQ (reference sequence). General study results and limits: A large majority of primary-vaccination clones showed up again after the booster (about 96% CD4, around 90% CD8).

Via MiXCR, TCRdb re-called the 5' RACE reads, giving one row per CDR3 protein. The sample carries 550,000 to 750,000 distinct CDR3 sequences, roughly 13% recorded once. This receptor was identified in a man between 25 and 39 years old who received the YFV17D yellow fever vaccine. This material consisted of PBMCs, taken on the day of the yellow fever booster vaccination. J is TRBJ1-1 and V is TRBV7-9, with D perhaps matching TRBD1 (6 bases). In nucleotides, the CDR3 is TGTGCCAGCAGCTTAGTACAGGGCGGGGAAGCTTTCTTT. Encoded protein: CASSLVQGGEAFF.